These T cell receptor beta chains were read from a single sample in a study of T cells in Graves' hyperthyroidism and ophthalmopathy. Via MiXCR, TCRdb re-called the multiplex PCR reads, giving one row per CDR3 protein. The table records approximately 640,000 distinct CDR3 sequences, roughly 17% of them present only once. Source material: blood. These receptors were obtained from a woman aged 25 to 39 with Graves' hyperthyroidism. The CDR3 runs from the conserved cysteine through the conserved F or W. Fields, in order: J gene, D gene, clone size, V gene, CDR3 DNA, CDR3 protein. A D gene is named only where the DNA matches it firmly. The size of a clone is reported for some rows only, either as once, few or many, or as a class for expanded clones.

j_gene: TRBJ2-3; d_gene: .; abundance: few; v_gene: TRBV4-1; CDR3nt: TGCGCCAGCAGCCAGCCTGGGGAAACTAGCACAGATACGCAGTATTTT; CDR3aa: CASSQPGETSTDTQYF
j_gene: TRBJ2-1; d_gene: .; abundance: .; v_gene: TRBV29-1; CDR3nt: TGCAGCGTTGGCGGGACAACCTTATACAATGAGCAGTTCTTC; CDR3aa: CSVGGTTLYNEQFF
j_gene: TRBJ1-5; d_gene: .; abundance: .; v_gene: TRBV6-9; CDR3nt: TGTGCCAGCAGTTACGCGCCGAATCAGCCCCAGCATTTT; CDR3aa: CASSYAPNQPQHF
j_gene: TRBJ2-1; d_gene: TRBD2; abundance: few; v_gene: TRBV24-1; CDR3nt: TGTGCCACCAGCAGCGGGAGGGCCTGGAATGAGCAGTTCTTC; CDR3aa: CATSSGRAWNEQFF
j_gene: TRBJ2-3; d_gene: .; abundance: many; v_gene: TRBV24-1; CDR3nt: TGTGCCACCAGTGATTTCGAAAGCACAGATACGCAGTATTTT; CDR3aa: CATSDFESTDTQYF
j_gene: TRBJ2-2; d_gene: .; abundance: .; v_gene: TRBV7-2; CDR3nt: TGTGCCAGCAGCTTACAGCGGAACACCGGGGAGCTGTTTTTT; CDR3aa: CASSLQRNTGELFF
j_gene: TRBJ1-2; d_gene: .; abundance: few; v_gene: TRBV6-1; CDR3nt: TGTGCCAGCAGTCGACAGAAAAACTATGGCTACACCTTC; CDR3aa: CASSRQKNYGYTF
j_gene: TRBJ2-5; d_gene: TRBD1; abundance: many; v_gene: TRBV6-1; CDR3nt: TGTGCCAGCAGGACGACAGGGGATGTCGAATACTTC; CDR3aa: CASRTTGDVEYF
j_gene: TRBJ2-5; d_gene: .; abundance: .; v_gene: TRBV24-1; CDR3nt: TGTGCCACCAGTGATTCGCGCAGGGCCCAAGAGACCCAGTACTTC; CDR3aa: CATSDSRRAQETQYF
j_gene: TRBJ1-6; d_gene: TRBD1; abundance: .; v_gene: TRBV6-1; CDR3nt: TGTGCCAGCAGTTACAAATGGACAGGGATAAAATCACCCCTCCACTTT; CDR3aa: CASSYKWTGIKSPLHF
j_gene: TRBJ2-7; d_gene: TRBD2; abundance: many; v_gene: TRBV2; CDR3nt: TGTGCCAGCAGGGAATCCGGGACTAGTCCGGGAGAGCAGTACTTC; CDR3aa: CASRESGTSPGEQYF
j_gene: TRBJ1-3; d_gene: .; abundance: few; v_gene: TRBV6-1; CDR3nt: TGTGCCAGCTCGGGACTTACCAGAGGAAACACCATATATTTT; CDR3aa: CASSGLTRGNTIYF
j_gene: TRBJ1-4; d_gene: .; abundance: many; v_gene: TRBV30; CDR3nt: TGTGCCTGGAGTGGGCAGGGGAATGAAAAACTGTTTTTT; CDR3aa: CAWSGQGNEKLFF
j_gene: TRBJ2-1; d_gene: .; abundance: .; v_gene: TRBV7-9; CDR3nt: TGTGCCAGCAGCTTAGAGGACCTGAGCTCCTACAATGAGCAGTTCTTC; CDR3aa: CASSLEDLSSYNEQFF
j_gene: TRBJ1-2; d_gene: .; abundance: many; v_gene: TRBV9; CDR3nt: TGTGCCAGCAGCGTATCTAGGGGTAGGGACGGCTACACCTTC; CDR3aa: CASSVSRGRDGYTF
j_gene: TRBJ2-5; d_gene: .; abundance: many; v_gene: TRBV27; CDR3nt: TGTGCCAGCAGTGTGGAGCTAGCCCCCCAAGAGACCCAGTACTTC; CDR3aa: CASSVELAPQETQYF
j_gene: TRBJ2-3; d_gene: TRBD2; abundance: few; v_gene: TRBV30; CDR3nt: TGTGCCTGGAGTGTTGGGTTAGCGGGAGTGGTCGGTACGCAGTATTTT; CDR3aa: CAWSVGLAGVVGTQYF
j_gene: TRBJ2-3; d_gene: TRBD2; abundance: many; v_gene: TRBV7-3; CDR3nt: TGTGCCAGCAGCTTCGGACTAGCGGGGAGCACAGATACGCAGTATTTT; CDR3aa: CASSFGLAGSTDTQYF
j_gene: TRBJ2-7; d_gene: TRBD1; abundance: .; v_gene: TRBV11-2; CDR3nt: TGTGCCAGCAGCGTCGTGACAGGGGGTAACGAGCAGTACTTC; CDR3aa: CASSVVTGGNEQYF
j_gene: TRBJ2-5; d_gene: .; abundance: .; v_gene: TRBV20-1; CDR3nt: TGCAGTCTCATAAGTGGCGGGGAGGAGACCCAGTACTTC; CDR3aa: CSLISGGEETQYF
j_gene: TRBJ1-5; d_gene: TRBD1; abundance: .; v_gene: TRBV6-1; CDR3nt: TGTGCCAGCAGTGACCGGGACAGGGACAATCAGCCCCAGCATTTT; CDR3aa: CASSDRDRDNQPQHF
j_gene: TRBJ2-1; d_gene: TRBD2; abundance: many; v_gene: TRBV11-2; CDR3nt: TGTGCCAGCAGCCAAAGCGGGAACTACAATGAGCAGTTCTTC; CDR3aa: CASSQSGNYNEQFF
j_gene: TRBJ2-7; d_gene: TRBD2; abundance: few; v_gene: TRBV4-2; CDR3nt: TGTGCCAGCAGCCAAATTGCTAGCGGGAGTTGGGAGCAGTACTTC; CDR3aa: CASSQIASGSWEQYF
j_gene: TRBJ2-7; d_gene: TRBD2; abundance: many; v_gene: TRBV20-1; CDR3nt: TGCAGTGCCGAGGTCCCGGGAGGCGGCTACGAGCAGTACTTC; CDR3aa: CSAEVPGGGYEQYF
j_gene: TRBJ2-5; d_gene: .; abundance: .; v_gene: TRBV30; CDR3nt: TGTGCCTGGAGTGGATATGGGGGCTTGGAGACCCAGTACTTC; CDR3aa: CAWSGYGGLETQYF
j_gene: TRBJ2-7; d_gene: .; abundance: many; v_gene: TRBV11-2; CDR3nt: TGTGCCAGCAGCTTAAACTTAGAGCAGTACTTC; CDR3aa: CASSLNLEQYF
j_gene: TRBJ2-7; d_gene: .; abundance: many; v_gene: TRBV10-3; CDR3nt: TGTGCCATCAGTGAGCGACAGTATTACGAGCAGTACTTC; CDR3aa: CAISERQYYEQYF